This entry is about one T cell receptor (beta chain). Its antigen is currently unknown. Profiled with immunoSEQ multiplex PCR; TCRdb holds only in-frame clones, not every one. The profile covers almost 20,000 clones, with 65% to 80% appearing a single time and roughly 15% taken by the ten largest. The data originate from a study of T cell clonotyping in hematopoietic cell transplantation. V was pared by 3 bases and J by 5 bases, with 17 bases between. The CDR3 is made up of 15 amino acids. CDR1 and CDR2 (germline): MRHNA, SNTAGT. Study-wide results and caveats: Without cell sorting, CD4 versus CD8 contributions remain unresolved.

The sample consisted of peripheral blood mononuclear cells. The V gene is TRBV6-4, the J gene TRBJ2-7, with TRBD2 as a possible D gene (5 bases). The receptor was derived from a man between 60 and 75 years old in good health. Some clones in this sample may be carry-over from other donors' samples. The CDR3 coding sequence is TGTGCCAGCAGTGAGGCGTCACTAGTGTTCCACGAGCAGTACTTC. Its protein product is CASSEASLVFHEQYF.